The TCR beta chain under discussion was sequenced for a study of long-term antiretroviral therapy in people with HIV (dated by TCRdb to about 2022). For the study in its entirety: The earliest samples were collected approximately a decade before the 2015 WHO recommendation for immediate ART, a period when ART was typically delayed until CD4 counts fell. A retrospective serial study tested whether ART initiation and durable HIV suppression were associated with changes in peripheral blood TRB repertoire composition and diversity. A total of over 150 cryopreserved PBMC samples came from 30 or so adults with confirmed HIV infection and were collected serially over a mean of roughly 6 years (range 1-12). Among the 30 or so participants with HIV, more than ten were female. No cross-contamination during QIAcube processing was shown when test extractions of a monoclonal T-cell line were performed alongside 30 to 40 polyclonal samples.

Inclusion was restricted to participants for whom at least one PBMC sample before ART initiation and at least two post-ART samples were available. Treatment was received in the United States of America by all participants with HIV. Before DNA extraction, cryopreserved samples containing about 0.9-10 million PBMC were thawed and washed. At the time of the earliest PBMC sample, participants with HIV were aged between roughly 23 and 60 years. PBMC samples were contributed by each participant from 1-4 timepoints before ART initiation and 2-8 timepoints after ART initiation, with a median of 7 samples. Serial HIV viral load, CD4+ T-cell count, ART history and demographic data were obtained for every participant. Using a Qiagen kit on a QIAcube, genomic DNA was extracted from unsorted PBMC, with samples processed in batches of 12. Sequencing of the TRB variable region was done with the immunoSEQ hsTCRB v3.0 assay at survey level resolution. A depth of roughly 35,000-50,000 T-cell genomes per sample was targeted for TRB sequencing. An Illumina MiSeq with a v3 150-cycle kit was used to sequence the pooled TRB libraries. As for the authors' bioinformatics: Repertoire analysis was performed in R inside a reproducible Nextflow workflow that covered QC, data transformation and analysis. LymphoSeq2, an R package for exploring AIRR-Seq data, was used to implement the custom analyses. Several samples that yielded fewer than 5000 total TRB sequences were excluded, so that 150 to 200 HIV repertoires were analyzed. Among the approximately 180 retained HIV repertoires, some 60 were collected before ART initiation and about 130 were collected after ART initiation. Repertoires were downsampled to 5000 TRB nucleotide sequences, with summary statistics averaged over 100 downsampling iterations. TRB sequences were retained for analysis only if CDR3 regions of at least seven amino acids were present. Diversity was measured with a Shannon entropy-derived clonality score and the Gini coefficient. In the repertoire networks, any two of the top 5000 CDR3 amino acid sequences were linked whenever the two sequences differed by an edit distance of one. GLIPH2 predicted antigen specificity groups and MHC restriction for TRB CDR3 amino acid sequences. To flag known associations with CMV, EBV, HIV or tissue antigens, CDR3 amino acid sequences were compared against VDJdb and McPAS-TCR. Pre-ART, post-ART and control groups were compared with Wilcoxon signed-rank tests and Holm-Bonferroni correction. The clones in this table, taken by TCRdb from immuneACCESS, are in-frame only. Not every clone is retained; where verified, under half of the shortfall comes from an unresolved V gene, and the cause of the rest is unknown. V and J calls and clone size follow that table, whereas D and trimming were derived from the DNA. The sample table contains about 24,000 clones; only one count was recorded for 80% to 90% of them. The biggest ten clones account for under 9.5% of the sample.

As to this clone: Its antigen is unknown. The record has no base qualities; no much larger clone is one base away.

What the work shows at the level of the full study, not this receptor alone: CDR3 length ranges in HIV repertoires were narrower than in controls, and network structure suggested an antigen-experienced repertoire with only a slight naive shift after ART. Inferences about post-ART repertoire changes are limited because no data were available on ART adherence, viral resistance or therapy changes. The samples span the years 2004 to 2017, and the ART regimens used at that time may not be as effective as current regimens. The repertoire was dominated across all time points by expanded TRB clones identified before ART initiation, although this dominance was seen to fluctuate and to decrease in many PLHIV after ART. ART initiation was associated with a significant increase in TRB diversity, but diversity stayed significantly below transplant donor controls even after long-term ART. Because PBMC availability was limited, only the TCR beta chain was sequenced, with no alpha chain pairing. Because pre-ART samples had limited cell numbers, profiling was done on unsorted PBMC rather than on sorted CD4+ and CD8+ T cells.

Counted from cysteine to phenylalanine, this CDR3 has 16 amino acids. Of all the DNA, just the CDR3 is kept, 48 bases in frame from base 1. The receptor chain draws on TRBV21-1 and TRBJ1-6; TRBD1, the table's D call, was not compared with the DNA. TRBV21-1 is described as a pseudogene. The sample consisted of unsorted PBMCs, taken 1.8 years before starting antiretroviral therapy. The receptor comes from a woman younger than 45 with HIV. Here the CDR3 is given as CASSGTGLFENSPLHF. The nucleotide sequence is TGTGCCAGCAGTGGGACAGGGTTATTTGAGAACTCACCCCTCCACTTT.